This is a list of T cell receptor beta chains from one sample in a study of technical replicates of blood from a few donors. This table comes from immunoSEQ multiplex PCR, and its TCRdb copy is limited to in-frame clones, with some not included. The sample lists tens of thousands of clones, around 94% seen once, with 0.25% in the top ten. The specimen was T cells isolated from PBMCs. These receptor sequences come from a human donor in good health. Both conserved end residues are part of each CDR3. The D gene is left open where the match is weak. The listing skips clone size in some rows; elsewhere it reads once, few, many or a size class.

size	V	J	D	DNA	CDR3
NA	TRBV19	TRBJ1-2	NA	TGTGCCAGTAGTCTCTGGACTGCTAACTATGGCTACACCTTC	CASSLWTANYGYTF
NA	TRBV7-9	TRBJ2-1	NA	TGTGCCAGCAGCTTAGTTTCGTATGAGCAGTTCTTC	CASSLVSYEQFF
NA	TRBV15	TRBJ1-5	NA	TGTGCCACCAGCAGAGATCGCGGGAATCAGCCCCAGCATTTT	CATSRDRGNQPQHF
NA	TRBV27	TRBJ2-7	TRBD2	TGTGCCAGCAGTACGAGACTAGCGGGGGACTACGAGCAGTACTTC	CASSTRLAGDYEQYF
NA	TRBV7-9	TRBJ2-7	NA	TGTGCCAGCAGCTTAGTGGGGCAGGAGCAGTACTTC	CASSLVGQEQYF
NA	TRBV5-1	TRBJ2-1	NA	TGCGCCAGCAGCTTGCCCAGTATACTAAAACTCGGTGAGCAGTTCTTC	CASSLPSILKLGEQFF
NA	TRBV29-1	TRBJ2-5	NA	TGCAGCGTTTCGAGTAGGGGCGAGACCCAGTACTTC	CSVSSRGETQYF
NA	TRBV7-9	TRBJ2-5	TRBD2	TGTGCCAGCAGCTTAGGTGGGACTAGCGGGACAATCCAAGAGACCCAGTACTTC	CASSLGGTSGTIQETQYF
NA	TRBV15	TRBJ2-1	TRBD2	TGTGCCACCAGCAGAGGAGTCGGGGGGGCGGATGAGCAGTTCTTC	CATSRGVGGADEQFF
NA	TRBV21-1	TRBJ1-2	NA	TGTGCCAGCAGCTGTCACTTCTCGAGGGGACAGGAGATCTATGGCTACACCTTC	CASSCHFSRGQEIYGYTF
NA	TRBV7-2	TRBJ1-2	TRBD1	TGTGCCAGCAGCTTTTCGACAGGGTGGGTCTATGGCTACACCTTC	CASSFSTGWVYGYTF
NA	TRBV25-1	TRBJ1-1	NA	TGTGCCAGCAGTGAGGGTTTGTCGGGTTTTGGTTACACTGAAGCTTTCTTT	CASSEGLSGFGYTEAFF
NA	TRBV6-1	TRBJ2-7	NA	TGTGCCAGCAGTGCCCTGACAGTGTCGGTGTCCGAGCAGTACTTC	CASSALTVSVSEQYF
NA	TRBV27	TRBJ2-7	TRBD2	TGTGCCAGCAGTTTCGGGACTAGCGGAACCTACGAGCAGTACTTC	CASSFGTSGTYEQYF
NA	TRBV25-1	TRBJ2-1	TRBD2	TGTGCCAGCAGTGAATCCCGACTAGCGGGAGGAACGGCTGAGTTCTTC	CASSESRLAGGTAEFF
NA	TRBV11-2	TRBJ2-7	TRBD1	TGTGCCAGCAGCTTAACGCTAACAGGGGGCCGCTCCTACGAGCAGTACTTC	CASSLTLTGGRSYEQYF
NA	TRBV7-9	TRBJ1-1	NA	TGTGCCAGCAGCTTCGTGGGGGGGGCTAACACTGAAGCTTTCTTT	CASSFVGGANTEAFF
NA	TRBV7-9	TRBJ2-5	NA	TGTGCCAGCAGCTTATCACTCGGACTACGCCAAGAGACCCAGTACTTC	CASSLSLGLRQETQYF
NA	TRBV9	TRBJ1-4	TRBD1	TGTGCCAGCAGCCCCGGACAGGGGTGGAGAAAACTGTTTTTT	CASSPGQGWRKLFF
NA	TRBV7-2	TRBJ1-2	NA	TGTGCCAGCAGCTTAGCCCGACAGGCTAACTATGGCTACACCTTC	CASSLARQANYGYTF
NA	TRBV4-1	TRBJ2-7	NA	TGCGCCAGCCTCGTTGCGCGGGACTCCTACGAGCAGTACTTC	CASLVARDSYEQYF
NA	TRBV5-1	TRBJ2-2	TRBD2	TGCGCCAGCAGCTTACAAAGCGGGAGTGGGACCGGGGAGCTGTTTTTT	CASSLQSGSGTGELFF
NA	TRBV7-9	TRBJ2-4	TRBD2	TGTGCCAGCAGCGAACAGTTACTAGCGGGAGGAACCAAAAACATTCAGTACTTC	CASSEQLLAGGTKNIQYF
NA	TRBV6-5	TRBJ1-1	NA	TGTGCCACCAGTAGTGGGCAGGGGACTGAAGCTTTCTTT	CATSSGQGTEAFF
NA	TRBV28	TRBJ2-7	TRBD2	TGTGCCAGCACTCGGACTAGCGGAACCTACGAGCAGTACTTC	CASTRTSGTYEQYF
NA	TRBV29-1	TRBJ2-5	TRBD1	TGCAGCGTTGATGGACAGGGTGTCCAAGAGACCCAGTACTTC	CSVDGQGVQETQYF
NA	TRBV7-7	TRBJ2-3	TRBD2	TGTGCCAGCAGCTTCGGGGGGGGCACAGATACGCAGTATTTT	CASSFGGGTDTQYF
few	TRBV5-6	TRBJ2-4	NA	TGTGCCAGCAGCGAAACTGGGCGAATAGCCAAAAACATTCAGTACTTC	CASSETGRIAKNIQYF
NA	TRBV19	TRBJ1-4	NA	TGTGCCAGTAGCCCGACAGCCTCTTGGGAAAAACTGTTTTTT	CASSPTASWEKLFF
NA	TRBV19	TRBJ1-3	NA	TGTGCCACCTCAGATATCCCTGGAAACACCATATATTTT	CATSDIPGNTIYF
NA	TRBV10-3	TRBJ1-6	NA	TGTGCCATCTCGGGACTCGGATCACCCCTCCACTTT	CAISGLGSPLHF
NA	TRBV15	TRBJ2-1	NA	TGTGCCACCAGCAGAGATCGGTTAATCTTCGACAATGAGCAGTTCTTC	CATSRDRLIFDNEQFF
NA	TRBV5-1	TRBJ2-2	NA	TGCGCCAGCAGCTTGGGGAGCTGGGGGGGCGCTTGGACCGGGGAGCTGTTTTTT	CASSLGSWGGAWTGELFF
NA	TRBV4-1	TRBJ2-2	NA	TGCGCCAGCAGCCAAGAGGTAACAGCCACCGGGGAGCTGTTTTTT	CASSQEVTATGELFF
NA	TRBV11-2	TRBJ2-1	NA	TGTGCCAGCAGCTTACGAAGGGGTTGGAATGAGCAGTTCTTC	CASSLRRGWNEQFF
NA	TRBV19	TRBJ2-3	TRBD2	TGTGCCAGTAGTTGGGCTAGCGGACGCACAGATACGCAGTATTTT	CASSWASGRTDTQYF
NA	TRBV9	TRBJ2-5	TRBD2	TGTGCCAGCAGCGAGGAAGGACTAGCGGGGGTCAGCCAAGAGACCCAGTACTTC	CASSEEGLAGVSQETQYF
NA	TRBV4-1	TRBJ2-3	TRBD1	TGCGCCAGCAGCCAGAGGACAGGGGGGCACCCAGATACGCAGTATTTT	CASSQRTGGHPDTQYF
once	TRBV5-1	TRBJ2-2	NA	TGCGCCAGCAGCTTACAGGGAACCGGGGAGCTGTTTTTT	CASSLQGTGELFF
NA	TRBV5-1	TRBJ1-1	NA	TGCGCCAGCAGCTTGGCCGGGGGGAAAGGATTGAACACTGAAGCTTTCTTT	CASSLAGGKGLNTEAFF
NA	TRBV6-5	TRBJ2-5	NA	TGTGCCAGCGGGCCTCAAGAGACCCAGTACTTC	CASGPQETQYF
NA	TRBV13	TRBJ2-7	NA	TGTGCCAGCAGCCCCTGGACAGACCACTACGAGCAGTACTTC	CASSPWTDHYEQYF
NA	TRBV6-5	TRBJ2-3	TRBD2	TGTGCCAGCAGCCCCGGGGGGACTCGGTGGTCGTATTTT	CASSPGGTRWSYF
once	TRBV9	TRBJ1-6	NA	TGTGCCAGCAGCGTACAGAGGGTAAATTCACCCCTCCACTTT	CASSVQRVNSPLHF
NA	TRBV6-6	TRBJ2-1	NA	TGTGCCAGCAGTTACTCTCCCAACCGGGGTGAGCAGTTCTTC	CASSYSPNRGEQFF
NA	TRBV4-2	TRBJ2-2	NA	TGTGCCAGCAGTGGGAGCGGCGCGAACACCGGGGAGCTGTTTTTT	CASSGSGANTGELFF
NA	TRBV6-5	TRBJ2-3	TRBD1	TGTGCCAGCAGGGGGGGACAGGGTGGCACAGATACGCAGTATTTT	CASRGGQGGTDTQYF